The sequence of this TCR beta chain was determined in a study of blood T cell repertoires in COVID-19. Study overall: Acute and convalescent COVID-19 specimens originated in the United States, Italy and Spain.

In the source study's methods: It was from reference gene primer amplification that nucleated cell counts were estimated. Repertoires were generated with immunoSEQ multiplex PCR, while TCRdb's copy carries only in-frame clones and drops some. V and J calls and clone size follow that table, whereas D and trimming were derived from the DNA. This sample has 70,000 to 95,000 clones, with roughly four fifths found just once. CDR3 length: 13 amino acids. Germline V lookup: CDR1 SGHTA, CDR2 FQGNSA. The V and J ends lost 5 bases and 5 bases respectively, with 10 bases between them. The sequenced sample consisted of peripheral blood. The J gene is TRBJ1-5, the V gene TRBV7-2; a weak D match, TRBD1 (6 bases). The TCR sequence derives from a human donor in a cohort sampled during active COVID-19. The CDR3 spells CASSRGGDQPQHF. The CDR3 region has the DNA TGTGCCAGCAGCCGAGGGGGGGATCAGCCCCAGCATTTT.